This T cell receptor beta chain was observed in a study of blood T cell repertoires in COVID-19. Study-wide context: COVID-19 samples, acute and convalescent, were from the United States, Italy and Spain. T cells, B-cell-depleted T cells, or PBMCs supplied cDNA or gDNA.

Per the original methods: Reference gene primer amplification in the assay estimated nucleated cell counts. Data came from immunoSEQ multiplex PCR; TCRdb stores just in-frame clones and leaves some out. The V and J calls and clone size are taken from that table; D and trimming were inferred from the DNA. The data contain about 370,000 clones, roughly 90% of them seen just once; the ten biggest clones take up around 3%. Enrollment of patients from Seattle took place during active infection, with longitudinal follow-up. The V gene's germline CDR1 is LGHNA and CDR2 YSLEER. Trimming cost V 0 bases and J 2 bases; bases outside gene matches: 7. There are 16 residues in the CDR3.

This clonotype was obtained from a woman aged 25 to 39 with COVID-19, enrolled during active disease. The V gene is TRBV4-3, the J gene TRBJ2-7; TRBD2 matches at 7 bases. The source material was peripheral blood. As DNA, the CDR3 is TGCGCCAGCAGCCAAGATTGGGGGGGGAGACCCTACGAGCAGTACTTC. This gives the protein CASSQDWGGRPYEQYF.